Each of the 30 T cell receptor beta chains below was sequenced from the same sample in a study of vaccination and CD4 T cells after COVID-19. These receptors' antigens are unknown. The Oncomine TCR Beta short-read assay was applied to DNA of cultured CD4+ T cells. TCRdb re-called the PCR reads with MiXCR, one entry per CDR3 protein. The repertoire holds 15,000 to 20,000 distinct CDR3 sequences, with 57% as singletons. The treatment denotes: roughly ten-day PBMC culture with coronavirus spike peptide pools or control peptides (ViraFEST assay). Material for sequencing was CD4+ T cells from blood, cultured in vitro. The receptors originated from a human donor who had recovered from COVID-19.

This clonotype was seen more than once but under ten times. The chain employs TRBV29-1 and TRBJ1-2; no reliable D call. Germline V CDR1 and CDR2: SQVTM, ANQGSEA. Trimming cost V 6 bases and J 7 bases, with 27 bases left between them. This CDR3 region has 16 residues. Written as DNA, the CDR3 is TGCAGCGTCCTCGGAAACGTTGACGGACGATTAAGTGGCTACACCTTC. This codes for CSVLGNVDGRLSGYTF.

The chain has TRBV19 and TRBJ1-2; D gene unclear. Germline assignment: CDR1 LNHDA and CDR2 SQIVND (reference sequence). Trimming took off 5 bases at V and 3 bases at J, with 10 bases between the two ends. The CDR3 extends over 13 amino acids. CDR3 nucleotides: TGTGCCAGTAGTGTTGACGGGGACTATGGCTACACCTTC. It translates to CASSVDGDYGYTF.

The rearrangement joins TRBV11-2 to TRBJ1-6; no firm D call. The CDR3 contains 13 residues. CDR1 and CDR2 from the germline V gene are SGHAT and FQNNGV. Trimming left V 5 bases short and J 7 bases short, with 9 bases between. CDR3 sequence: CASSPDVNSPLHF. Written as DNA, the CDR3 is TGTGCCAGCAGCCCCGATGTAAATTCACCCCTCCACTTT. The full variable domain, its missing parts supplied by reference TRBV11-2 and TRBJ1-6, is EAGVAQSPRYKIIEKRQSVAFWCNPISGHATLYWYQQILGQGPKLLIQFQNNGVVDDSQLPKDRFSAERLKGVDSTLKIQPAKLEDSAVYLCASSPDVNSPLHFGNGTRLTVT.

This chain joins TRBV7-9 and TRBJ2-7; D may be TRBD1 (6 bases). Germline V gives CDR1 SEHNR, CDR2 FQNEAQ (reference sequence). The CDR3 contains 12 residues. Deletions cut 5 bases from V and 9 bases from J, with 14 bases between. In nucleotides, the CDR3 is TGTGCCAGCAGCAATACAGGGTCGGGGCAGTACTTC. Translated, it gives CASSNTGSGQYF.

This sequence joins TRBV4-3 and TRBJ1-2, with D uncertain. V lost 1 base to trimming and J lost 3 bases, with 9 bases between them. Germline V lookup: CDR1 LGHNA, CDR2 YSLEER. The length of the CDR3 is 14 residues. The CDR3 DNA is TGCGCCAGCAGCCAAGTGGTGCAGGACTATGGCTACACCTTC. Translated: CASSQVVQDYGYTF.

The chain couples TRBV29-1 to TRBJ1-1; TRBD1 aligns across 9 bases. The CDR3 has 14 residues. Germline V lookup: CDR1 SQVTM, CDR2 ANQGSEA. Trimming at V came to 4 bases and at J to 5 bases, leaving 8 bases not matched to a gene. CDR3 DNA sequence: TGCAGCGTTGGATCTGGGACAGGGAGGACTGAAGCTTTCTTT. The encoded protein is CSVGSGTGRTEAFF.

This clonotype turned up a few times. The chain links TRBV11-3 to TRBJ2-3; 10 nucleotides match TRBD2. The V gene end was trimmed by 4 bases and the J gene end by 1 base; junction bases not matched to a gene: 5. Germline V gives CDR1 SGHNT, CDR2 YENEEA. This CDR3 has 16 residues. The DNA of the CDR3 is TGTGCCAGCAGCTACCTTGGACTAGCGGGCACAGATACGCAGTATTTT. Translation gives CASSYLGLAGTDTQYF.

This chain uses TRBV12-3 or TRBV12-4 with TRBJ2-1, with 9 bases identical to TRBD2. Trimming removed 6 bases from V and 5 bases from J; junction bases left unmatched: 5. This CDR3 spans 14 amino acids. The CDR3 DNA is TGTGCCAGCAGGATGACTAGCGGTAACAATGAGCAGTTCTTC. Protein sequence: CASRMTSGNNEQFF.

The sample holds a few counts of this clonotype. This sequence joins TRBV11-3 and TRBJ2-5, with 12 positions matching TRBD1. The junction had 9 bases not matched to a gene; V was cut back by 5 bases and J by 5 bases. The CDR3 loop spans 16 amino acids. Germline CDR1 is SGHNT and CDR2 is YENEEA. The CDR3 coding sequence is TGTGCCAGCAGCGCCTGGGACAGGGGGCAGGGTGAGACCCAGTACTTC. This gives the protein CASSAWDRGQGETQYF.

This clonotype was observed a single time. CDR3 sequence: CASRPGQGFNYGYTF. CDR3 DNA: TGTGCCAGTAGACCGGGACAGGGATTCAACTATGGCTACACCTTC. The chain couples TRBV19 to TRBJ1-2; 9 bases map to TRBD1. The CDR3 loop spans 15 amino acids. Germline V gene sequence: CDR1 LNHDA, CDR2 SQIVND (reference sequence). Unmatched junction bases numbered 7, after V lost 6 bases and J lost 2 bases.

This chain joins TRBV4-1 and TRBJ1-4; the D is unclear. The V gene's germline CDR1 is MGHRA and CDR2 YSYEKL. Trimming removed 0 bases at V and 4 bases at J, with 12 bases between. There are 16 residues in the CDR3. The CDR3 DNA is TGCGCCAGCAGCCAAGATTTTGGGTACCTTAATGAAAAACTGTTTTTT. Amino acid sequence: CASSQDFGYLNEKLFF.

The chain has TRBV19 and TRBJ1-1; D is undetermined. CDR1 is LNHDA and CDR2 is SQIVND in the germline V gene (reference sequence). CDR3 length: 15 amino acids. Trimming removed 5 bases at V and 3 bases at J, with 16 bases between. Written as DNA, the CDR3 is TGTGCCAGTAGTTCGAACTCCGAGGGCCACACTGAAGCTTTCTTT. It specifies CASSSNSEGHTEAFF.

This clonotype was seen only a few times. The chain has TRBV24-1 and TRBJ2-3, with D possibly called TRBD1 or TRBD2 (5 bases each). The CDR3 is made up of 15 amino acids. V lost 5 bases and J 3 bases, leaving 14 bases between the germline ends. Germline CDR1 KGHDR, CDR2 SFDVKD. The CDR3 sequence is CATSGPGTETDTQYF. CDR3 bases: TGTGCCACCAGTGGGCCCGGGACCGAAACAGATACGCAGTATTTT.

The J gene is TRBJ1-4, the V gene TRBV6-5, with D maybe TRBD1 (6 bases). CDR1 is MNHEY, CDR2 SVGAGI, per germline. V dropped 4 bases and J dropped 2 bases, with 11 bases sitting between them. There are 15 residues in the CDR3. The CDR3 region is CASSSQGFTNEKLFF. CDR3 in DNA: TGTGCCAGCAGTTCACAGGGATTCACTAATGAAAAACTGTTTTTT.

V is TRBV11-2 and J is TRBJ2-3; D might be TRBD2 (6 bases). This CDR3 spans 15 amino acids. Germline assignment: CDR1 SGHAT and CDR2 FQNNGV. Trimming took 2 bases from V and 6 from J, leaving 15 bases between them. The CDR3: CASSLNPGVGDTQYF. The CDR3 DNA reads TGTGCCAGCAGCTTAAATCCGGGAGTTGGCGATACGCAGTATTTT.

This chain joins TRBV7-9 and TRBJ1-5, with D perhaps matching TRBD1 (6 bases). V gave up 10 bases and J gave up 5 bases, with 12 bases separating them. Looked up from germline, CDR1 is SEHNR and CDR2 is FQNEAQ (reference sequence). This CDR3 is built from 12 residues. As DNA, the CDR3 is TGTGCCACCCAGGGGACGGATCAGCCCCAGCATTTT. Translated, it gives CATQGTDQPQHF.

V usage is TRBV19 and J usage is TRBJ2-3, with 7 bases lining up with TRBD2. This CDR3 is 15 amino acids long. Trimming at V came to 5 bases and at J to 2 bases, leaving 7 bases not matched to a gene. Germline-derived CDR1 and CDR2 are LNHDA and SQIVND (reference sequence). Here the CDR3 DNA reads TGTGCCAGTAGTGATAGCGGGTTCGACACAGATACGCAGTATTTT. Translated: CASSDSGFDTDTQYF.

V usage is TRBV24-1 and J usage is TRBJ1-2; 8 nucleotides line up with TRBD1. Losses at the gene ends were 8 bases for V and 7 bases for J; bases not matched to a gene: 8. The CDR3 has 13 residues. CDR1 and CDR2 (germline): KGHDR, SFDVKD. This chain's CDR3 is CATTAGQGSGYTF. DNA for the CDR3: TGTGCCACCACCGCTGGACAGGGATCTGGCTACACCTTC.

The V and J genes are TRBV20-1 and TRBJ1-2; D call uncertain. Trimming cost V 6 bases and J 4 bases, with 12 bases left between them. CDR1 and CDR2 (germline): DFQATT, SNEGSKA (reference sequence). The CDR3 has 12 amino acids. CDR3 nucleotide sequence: TGCAGTGCGACCGGAAGCAGCTATGGCTACACCTTC. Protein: CSATGSSYGYTF.

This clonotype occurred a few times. The DNA of the CDR3 is TGTGCCAGCAGTCCACAGGGGGCTGGGTTCTATGGCTACACCTTC. Protein sequence: CASSPQGAGFYGYTF. The rearrangement links TRBV2 to TRBJ1-2; 9 bases agree with TRBD1. V gave up 5 bases and J gave up 4 bases; unmatched junction bases: 8. From germline, CDR1 is SNHLY and CDR2 FYNNEI. The CDR3 is 15 amino acids.

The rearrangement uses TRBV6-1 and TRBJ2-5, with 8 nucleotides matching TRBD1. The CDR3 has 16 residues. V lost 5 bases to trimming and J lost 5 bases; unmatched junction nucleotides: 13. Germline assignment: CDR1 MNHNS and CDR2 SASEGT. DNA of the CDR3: TGTGCCAGCAGTCGCGGCCGGACAGGGATTCGGGAGACCCAGTACTTC. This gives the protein CASSRGRTGIRETQYF.

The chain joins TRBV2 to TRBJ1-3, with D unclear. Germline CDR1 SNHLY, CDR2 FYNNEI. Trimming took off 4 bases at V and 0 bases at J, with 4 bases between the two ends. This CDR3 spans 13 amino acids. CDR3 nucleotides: TGTGCCAGCAGTGGGGGCTCTGGAAACACCATATATTTT. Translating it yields CASSGGSGNTIYF.

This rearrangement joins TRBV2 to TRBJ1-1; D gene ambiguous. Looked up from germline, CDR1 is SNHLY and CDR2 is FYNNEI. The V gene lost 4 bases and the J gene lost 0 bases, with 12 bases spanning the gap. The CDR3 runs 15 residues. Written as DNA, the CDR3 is TGTGCCAGCAGTGTAGAGGGCCTGGTGAACACTGAAGCTTTCTTT. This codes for CASSVEGLVNTEAFF.

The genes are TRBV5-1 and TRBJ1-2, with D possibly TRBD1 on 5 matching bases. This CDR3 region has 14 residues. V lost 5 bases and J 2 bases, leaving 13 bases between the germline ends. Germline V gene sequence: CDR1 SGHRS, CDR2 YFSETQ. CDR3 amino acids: CASRGTGENYGYTF. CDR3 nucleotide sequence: TGCGCCAGCAGGGGGACGGGGGAGAACTATGGCTACACCTTC.

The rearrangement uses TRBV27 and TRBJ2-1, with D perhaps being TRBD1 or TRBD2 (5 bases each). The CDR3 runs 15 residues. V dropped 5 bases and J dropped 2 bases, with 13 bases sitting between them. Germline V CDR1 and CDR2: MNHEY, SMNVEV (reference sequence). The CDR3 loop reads CASSPGPPAYNEQFF. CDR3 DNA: TGTGCCAGCAGTCCGGGACCCCCCGCCTACAATGAGCAGTTCTTC.

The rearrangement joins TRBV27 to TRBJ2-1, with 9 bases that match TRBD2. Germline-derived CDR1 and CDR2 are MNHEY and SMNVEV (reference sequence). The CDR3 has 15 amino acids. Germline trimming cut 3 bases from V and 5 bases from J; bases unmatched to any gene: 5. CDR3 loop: CASSFLTSGHNEQFF. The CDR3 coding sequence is TGTGCCAGCAGTTTCCTTACTAGCGGGCACAATGAGCAGTTCTTC.

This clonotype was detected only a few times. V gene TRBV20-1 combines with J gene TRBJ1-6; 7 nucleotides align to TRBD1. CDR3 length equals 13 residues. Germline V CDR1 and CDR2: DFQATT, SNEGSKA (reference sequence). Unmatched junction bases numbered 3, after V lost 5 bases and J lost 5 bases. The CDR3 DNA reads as TGCAGTGCTCGGGACAGCCATAATTCACCCCTCCACTTT. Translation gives CSARDSHNSPLHF.

CDR3 sequence: CASSLEAPGGADTQYF. The CDR3 region has the DNA TGTGCCAGCAGCTTAGAGGCGCCTGGGGGGGCAGATACGCAGTATTTT. The gene calls are TRBV7-2 and TRBJ2-3, with 7 bases lining up with TRBD2. This CDR3 comprises 16 residues. In germline, CDR1 is SGHTA, CDR2 FQGNSA. Trimming cost V 1 base and J 4 bases; bases outside gene matches: 8.

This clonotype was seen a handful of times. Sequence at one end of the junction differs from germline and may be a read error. This chain's CDR3 is CASSLGTGRETQYF. CDR3 nucleotide sequence: TGTGCTAGCAGCTTAGGGACAGGGAGGGAGACCCAGTACTTC. The V gene is TRBV7-7, the J gene TRBJ2-5; 9 positions agree with TRBD1. From germline, CDR1 is SSHAT and CDR2 FNYEAQ (reference sequence). The CDR3 covers 14 residues.

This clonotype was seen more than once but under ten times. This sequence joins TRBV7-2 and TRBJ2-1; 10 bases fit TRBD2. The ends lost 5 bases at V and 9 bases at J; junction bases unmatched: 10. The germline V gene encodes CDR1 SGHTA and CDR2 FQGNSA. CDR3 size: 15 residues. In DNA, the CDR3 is TGTGCCAGCAGCCCTGGGCTAGCGGGAGAGCTTGAGCAGTTCTTC. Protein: CASSPGLAGELEQFF. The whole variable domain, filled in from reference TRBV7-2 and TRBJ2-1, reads GAGVSQSPSNKVTEKGKDVELRCDPISGHTALYWYRQSLGQGLEFLIYFQGNSAPDKSGLPSDRFSAERTGGSVSTLTIQRTQQEDSAVYLCASSPGLAGELEQFFGPGTRLTVL.